This T cell receptor (beta chain) appears in the sequencing data of a study of blood T cell repertoires in COVID-19. Study as a whole: PBMCs, B-cell-depleted T cells, or T cells were the source of the cDNA or gDNA that made up the material.

This CDR3 is 15 amino acids long. V was clipped by 2 bases and J by 2 bases, with 10 bases between them. Germline assignment: CDR1 MDHEN and CDR2 SYDVKM. This study enrolled people aged about 18 to 100 from approximately 25 US geographic areas. Cohorts were assigned according to the clinical history that participants reported. Symptom resolution, clearance, or two negative PCRs marked the recovered donors of Cohort 3. This clone has just one count. Assay: immunoSEQ multiplex PCR; the TCRdb copy retains only in-frame clones and omits some. The sample lists a few hundred thousand clones, over 85% occurring once.

The material sequenced was PBMCs or T cells enriched from blood (not recorded which). The chain employs TRBV28 and TRBJ2-4; maybe TRBD1 (6 bases). The clonotype comes from a woman aged 25 to 39 who had recovered from COVID-19. CDR3 amino acids: CASSLPTGTKNIQYF. The CDR3 nucleotides read TGTGCCAGCAGTTTACCTACAGGGACCAAAAACATTCAGTACTTC.